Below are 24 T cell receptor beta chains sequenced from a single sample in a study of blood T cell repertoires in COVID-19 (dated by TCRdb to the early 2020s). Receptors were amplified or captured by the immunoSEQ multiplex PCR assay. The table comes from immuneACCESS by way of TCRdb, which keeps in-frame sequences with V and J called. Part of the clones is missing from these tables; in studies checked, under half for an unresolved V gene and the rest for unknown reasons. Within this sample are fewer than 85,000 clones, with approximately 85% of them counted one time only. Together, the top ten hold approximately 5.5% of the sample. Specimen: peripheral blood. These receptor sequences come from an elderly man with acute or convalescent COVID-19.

The CDR3 DNA reads TGTGCCAGTAAAACAGGGGTTGGCTACACCTTC. Its protein is CASKTGVGYTF. The rearrangement uses TRBV25-1 and TRBJ1-2; 7 bases align to TRBD1. In germline, CDR1 is MGHDK, CDR2 SYGVNS. Trimming cost V 9 bases and J 7 bases; bases outside gene matches: 5. The CDR3 spans 11 residues.

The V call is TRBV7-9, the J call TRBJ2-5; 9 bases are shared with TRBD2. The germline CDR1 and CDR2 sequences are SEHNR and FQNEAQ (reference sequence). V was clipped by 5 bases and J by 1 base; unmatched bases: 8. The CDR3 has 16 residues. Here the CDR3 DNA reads TGTGCCAGCAGCGTTAGACTAGCGGACTTCCAAGAGACCCAGTACTTC. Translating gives CASSVRLADFQETQYF.

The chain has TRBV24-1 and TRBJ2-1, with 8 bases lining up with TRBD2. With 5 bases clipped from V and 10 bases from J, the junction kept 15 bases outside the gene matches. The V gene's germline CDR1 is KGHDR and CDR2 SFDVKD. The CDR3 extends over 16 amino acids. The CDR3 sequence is CATSGPSGLVDREQFF. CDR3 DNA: TGTGCCACCAGTGGCCCCTCGGGACTAGTCGACCGCGAGCAGTTCTTC.

The CDR3 DNA reads as TGTGCCAGCAGCTTAGCCGGGGTCAGGGGAGAGAACATTCAGTACTTC. Encoded protein: CASSLAGVRGENIQYF. This chain joins TRBV7-2 and TRBJ2-4, with D perhaps matching TRBD1 (6 bases). V shed 0 bases and J shed 7 bases, with 16 bases lying between them. CDR1 SGHTA and CDR2 FQGNSA come from the germline V gene. This CDR3 is 16 amino acids long.

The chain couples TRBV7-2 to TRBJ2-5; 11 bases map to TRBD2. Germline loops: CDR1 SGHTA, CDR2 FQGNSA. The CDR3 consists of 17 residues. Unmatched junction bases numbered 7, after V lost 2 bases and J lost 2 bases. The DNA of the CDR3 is TGTGCCAGCAGCTTAACGGGGCTAGCGGGAGGACAAGAGACCCAGTACTTC. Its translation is CASSLTGLAGGQETQYF.

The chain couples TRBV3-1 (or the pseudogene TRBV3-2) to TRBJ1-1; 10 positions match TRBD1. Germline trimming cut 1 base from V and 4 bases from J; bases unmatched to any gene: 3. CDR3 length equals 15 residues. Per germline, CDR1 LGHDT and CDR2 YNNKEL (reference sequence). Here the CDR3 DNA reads TGTGCCAGCAGCCAAGCCGGACAGGGGGGCACTGAAGCTTTCTTT. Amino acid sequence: CASSQAGQGGTEAFF.

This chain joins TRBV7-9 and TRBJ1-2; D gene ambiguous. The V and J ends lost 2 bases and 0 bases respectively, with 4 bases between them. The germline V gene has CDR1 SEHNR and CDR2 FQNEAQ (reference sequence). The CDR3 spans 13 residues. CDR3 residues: CASSLLTNYGYTF. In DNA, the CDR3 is TGTGCCAGCAGCTTACTTACTAACTATGGCTACACCTTC.

The DNA for the CDR3 is TGTGCCAGCAGTTACTCGAAGGGTGGGGGGACAAACACCATATATTTT. The encoded protein is CASSYSKGGGTNTIYF. This chain links TRBV6-5 with TRBJ1-3, with D possibly being TRBD1 (5 bases). Per germline, CDR1 MNHEY and CDR2 SVGAGI. V lost 0 bases to trimming and J lost 6 bases, with 15 bases between them. The CDR3 spans 16 residues.

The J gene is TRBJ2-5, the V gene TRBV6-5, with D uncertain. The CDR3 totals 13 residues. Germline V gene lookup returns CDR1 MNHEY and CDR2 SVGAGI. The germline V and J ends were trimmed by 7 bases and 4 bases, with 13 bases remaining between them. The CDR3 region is CASTRSVLETQYF. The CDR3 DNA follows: TGTGCCAGCACCCGTTCGGTACTAGAGACCCAGTACTTC.

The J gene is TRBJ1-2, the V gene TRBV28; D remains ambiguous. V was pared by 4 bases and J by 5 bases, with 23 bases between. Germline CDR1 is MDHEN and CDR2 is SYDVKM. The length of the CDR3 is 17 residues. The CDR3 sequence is CASSSEEVGGIRYGYTF. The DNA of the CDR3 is TGTGCCAGCAGTTCGGAGGAAGTTGGTGGAATTAGGTATGGCTACACCTTC.

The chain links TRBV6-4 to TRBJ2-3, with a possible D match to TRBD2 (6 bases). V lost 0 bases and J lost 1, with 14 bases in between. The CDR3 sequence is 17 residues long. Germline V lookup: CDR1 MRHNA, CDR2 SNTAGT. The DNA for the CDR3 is TGTGCCAGCAGTGACTCCTGGGGGGTGCTGGGCACAGATACGCAGTATTTT. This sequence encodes CASSDSWGVLGTDTQYF.

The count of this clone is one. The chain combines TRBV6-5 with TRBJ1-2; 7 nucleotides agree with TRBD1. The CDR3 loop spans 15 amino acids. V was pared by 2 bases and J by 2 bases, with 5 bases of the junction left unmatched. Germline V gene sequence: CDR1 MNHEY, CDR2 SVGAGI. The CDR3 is CASSYTSQGNYGYTF. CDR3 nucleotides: TGTGCCAGCAGTTACACCTCACAGGGGAACTATGGCTACACCTTC.

Here the CDR3 DNA reads TGTGCCAGCAGTACCCCGCGGACCCCGGCGGGGGAAGCTTTCTTT. Amino acids: CASSTPRTPAGEAFF. The chain couples TRBV6-2 or TRBV6-3 to TRBJ1-1; D remains ambiguous. Trimming stripped 5 bases from V and 8 bases from J, with 21 bases between. Per the germline V gene, CDR1 is MNHEY and CDR2 is SVGEGT. The CDR3 loop spans 15 amino acids.

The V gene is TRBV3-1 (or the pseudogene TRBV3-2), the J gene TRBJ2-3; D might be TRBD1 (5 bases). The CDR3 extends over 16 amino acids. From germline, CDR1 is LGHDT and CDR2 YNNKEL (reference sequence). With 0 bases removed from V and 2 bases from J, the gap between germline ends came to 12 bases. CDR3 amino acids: CASSQDLGAITDTQYF. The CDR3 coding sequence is TGTGCCAGCAGCCAAGATCTAGGGGCCATCACAGATACGCAGTATTTT.

The CDR3 spells CASSQWTPGADTQYF. DNA for the CDR3: TGTGCCAGCAGCCAATGGACCCCAGGGGCAGATACGCAGTATTTT. The chain is built from TRBV16 and TRBJ2-3; a possible D gene is TRBD1 (6 bases). CDR1 and CDR2 from the germline V gene are KGHSY and FQNENV. V lost 1 base and J lost 4, with 12 bases in between. The CDR3 sequence is 15 residues long.

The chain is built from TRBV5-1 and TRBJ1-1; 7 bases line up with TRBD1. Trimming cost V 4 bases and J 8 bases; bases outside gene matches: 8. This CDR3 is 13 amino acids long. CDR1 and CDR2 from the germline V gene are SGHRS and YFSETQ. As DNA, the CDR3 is TGCGCCAGCAGCCCTCGGACAGGAACAGAAGCTTTCTTT. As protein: CASSPRTGTEAFF.

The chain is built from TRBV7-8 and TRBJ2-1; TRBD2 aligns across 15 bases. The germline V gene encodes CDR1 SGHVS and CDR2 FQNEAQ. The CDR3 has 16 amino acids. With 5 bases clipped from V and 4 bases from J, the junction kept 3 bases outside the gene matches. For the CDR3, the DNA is TGTGCCAGCAGCCTTGGACTAGCGGGAGGGTACAATGAGCAGTTCTTC. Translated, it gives CASSLGLAGGYNEQFF.

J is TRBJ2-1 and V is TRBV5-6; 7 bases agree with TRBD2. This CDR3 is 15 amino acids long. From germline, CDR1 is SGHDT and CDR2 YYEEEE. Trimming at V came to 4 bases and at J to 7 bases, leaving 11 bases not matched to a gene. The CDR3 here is CASSRDSGISNEQFF. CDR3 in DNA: TGTGCCAGCAGCCGAGACAGCGGGATAAGTAATGAGCAGTTCTTC.

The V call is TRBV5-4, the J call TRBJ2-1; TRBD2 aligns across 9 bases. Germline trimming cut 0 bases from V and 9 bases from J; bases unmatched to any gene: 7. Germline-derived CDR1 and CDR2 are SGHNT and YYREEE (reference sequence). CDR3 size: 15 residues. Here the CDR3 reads CASSLGGSGGSEQFF. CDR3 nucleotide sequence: TGTGCCAGCAGCTTGGGGGGTAGCGGGGGCAGTGAGCAGTTCTTC. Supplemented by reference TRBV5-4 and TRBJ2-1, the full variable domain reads ETGVTQSPTHLIKTRGQQVTLRCSSQSGHNTVSWYQQALGQGPQFIFQYYREEENGRGNFPPRFSGLQFPNYSSELNVNALELDDSALYLCASSLGGSGGSEQFFGPGTRLTVL.

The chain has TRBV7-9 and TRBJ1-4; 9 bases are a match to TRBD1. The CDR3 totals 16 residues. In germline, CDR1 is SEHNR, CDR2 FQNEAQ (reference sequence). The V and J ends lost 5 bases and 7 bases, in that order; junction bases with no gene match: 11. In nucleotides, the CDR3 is TGTGCCAGCAGCCGGATAAGGGACAGGGAGAGTGAAAAACTGTTTTTT. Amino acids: CASSRIRDRESEKLFF.

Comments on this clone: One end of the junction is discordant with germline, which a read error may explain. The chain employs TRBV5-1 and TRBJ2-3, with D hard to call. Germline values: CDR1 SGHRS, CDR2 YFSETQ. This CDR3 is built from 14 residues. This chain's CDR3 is CASSLVTVYDTQYF. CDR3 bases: TGCGCCAGCAGTTTGGTCACAGTCTACGATACGCAGTATTTT.

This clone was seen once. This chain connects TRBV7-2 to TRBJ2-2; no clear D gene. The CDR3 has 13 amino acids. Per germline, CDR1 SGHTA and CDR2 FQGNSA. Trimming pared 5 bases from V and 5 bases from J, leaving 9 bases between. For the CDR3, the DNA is TGTGCCAGCAGCCCCAGTCAAACCGGGGAGCTGTTTTTT. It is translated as CASSPSQTGELFF.

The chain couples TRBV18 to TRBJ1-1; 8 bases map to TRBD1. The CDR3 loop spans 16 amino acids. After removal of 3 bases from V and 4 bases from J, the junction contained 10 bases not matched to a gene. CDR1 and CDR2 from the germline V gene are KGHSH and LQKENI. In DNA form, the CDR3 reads TGTGCCAGCTCACCTCGGACAGGGATGGATGGCACTGAAGCTTTCTTT. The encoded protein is CASSPRTGMDGTEAFF.

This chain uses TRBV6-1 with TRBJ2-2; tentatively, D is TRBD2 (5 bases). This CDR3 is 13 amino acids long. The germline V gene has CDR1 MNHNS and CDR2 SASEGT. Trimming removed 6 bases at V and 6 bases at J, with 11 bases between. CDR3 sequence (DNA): TGTGCCAGCAGACTGAACGGGGCCGGGGAGCTGTTTTTT. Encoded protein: CASRLNGAGELFF.